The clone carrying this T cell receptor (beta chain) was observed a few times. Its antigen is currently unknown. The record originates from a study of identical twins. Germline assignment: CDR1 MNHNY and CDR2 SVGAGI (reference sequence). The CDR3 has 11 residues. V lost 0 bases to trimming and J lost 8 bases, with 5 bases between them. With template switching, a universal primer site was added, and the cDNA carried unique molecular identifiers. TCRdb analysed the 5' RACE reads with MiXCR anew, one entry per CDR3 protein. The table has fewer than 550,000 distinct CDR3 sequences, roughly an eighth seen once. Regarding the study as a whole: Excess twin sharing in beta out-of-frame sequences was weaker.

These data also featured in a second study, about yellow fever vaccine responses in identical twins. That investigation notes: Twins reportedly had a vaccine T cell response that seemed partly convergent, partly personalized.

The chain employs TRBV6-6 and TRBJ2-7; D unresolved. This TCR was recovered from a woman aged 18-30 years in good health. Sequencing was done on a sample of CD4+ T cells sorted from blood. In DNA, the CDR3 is TGTGCCAGCAGTTACTCAGGTCAGCAGTACTTC. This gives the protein CASSYSGQQYF.